Sequencing of this T cell receptor (beta chain) was carried out in a study of blood T cell repertoires in COVID-19. CDR1 and CDR2 from the germline V gene are LNHNV and YYDKDF (reference sequence). J was trimmed by 2 bases and V by 1 base; bases with no gene match: 2. The CDR3 is 15 residues long. The authors' processing: Estimated nucleated cell counts came from reference gene primer amplification. The method was immunoSEQ multiplex PCR; TCRdb's version includes in-frame clones alone and lacks a portion of them. The V and J calls and clone size were taken over from that table, and D and trimming were inferred from the DNA. This table holds around 450,000 clones, roughly 87% found once.

This chain joins TRBV15 and TRBJ2-7; 10 bases align to TRBD1. This clonotype was obtained from a man younger than 30 who had recovered from COVID-19. The material sequenced was PBMCs or T cells enriched from blood (not recorded which). The DNA of the CDR3 is TGTGCCACCAGCAGAGCGACAGGGGGCCCCTACGAGCAGTACTTC. Encoded protein: CATSRATGGPYEQYF.